These 19 T cell receptor beta chains share one sample of origin, sequenced in a study of PD-L1 blockade in urothelial cancer. Data came from immunoSEQ multiplex PCR; TCRdb stores just in-frame clones and leaves some out. The data contain 95,000 to 100,000 clones, around 87% of them seen just once; the ten biggest clones take up about 2%. Time point given: pretreatment peripheral blood. The input for sequencing was PBMCs, taken around atezolizumab (anti-PD-L1) treatment. The receptor source for this set is a man aged 55 to 70 with urothelial cancer.

This chain joins TRBV9 and TRBJ2-1; no reliable D call. This CDR3 spans 13 amino acids. Trimming stripped 0 bases from V and 3 bases from J, with 4 bases between. From germline, CDR1 is SGDLS and CDR2 YYNGEE. The CDR3 spells CASSVDNYNEQFF. Written as DNA, the CDR3 is TGTGCCAGCAGCGTAGATAACTACAATGAGCAGTTCTTC.

The chain links TRBV5-6 to TRBJ2-5; 14 bases are a match to TRBD2. Germline V gene data show CDR1 as SGHDT and CDR2 as YYEEEE. The CDR3 extends over 16 amino acids. With 4 bases clipped from V and 2 bases from J, the junction kept 4 bases outside the gene matches. Written as DNA, the CDR3 is TGTGCCAGCAGCCCGGGACTAGCGGGAGAACAAGAGACCCAGTACTTC. Its protein product is CASSPGLAGEQETQYF.

V and J are TRBV27 and TRBJ2-5, with 7 bases matching TRBD1. The CDR3 consists of 13 residues. V trimming: 4 bases; J trimming: 2 bases; junction bases outside the gene matches: 1. Germline CDR1 is MNHEY and CDR2 is SMNVEV (reference sequence). CDR3 sequence (DNA): TGTGCCAGCAGTTCGGACAGGCAAGAGACCCAGTACTTC. The encoded protein is CASSSDRQETQYF.

Here the CDR3 reads CASSQDWTGGVETQYF. The CDR3 nucleotides read TGCGCCAGCAGCCAAGATTGGACAGGGGGGGTAGAGACCCAGTACTTC. The chain is built from TRBV4-1 and TRBJ2-5; 10 positions agree with TRBD1. The CDR3 has 16 amino acids. The germline CDR1 and CDR2 sequences are MGHRA and YSYEKL. V gave up 0 bases and J gave up 4 bases; unmatched junction bases: 5.

V is TRBV10-2 and J is TRBJ2-4, with 7 bases aligning to TRBD1. The trim removed 6 bases at V and 3 bases at J, leaving 5 bases unmatched. The CDR3 sequence is 14 residues long. Germline V gives CDR1 WSHSY, CDR2 SAAADI. CDR3 nucleotide sequence: TGCGCCAGCAGAGGCACAGGGGACAAAAACATTCAGTACTTC. As protein: CASRGTGDKNIQYF.

This clone appeared a few times. This chain connects TRBV6-1 to TRBJ2-7; 10 bases fit TRBD2. The CDR3 runs to 16 residues. Trimming took 4 bases from V and 4 from J; bases not matched to a gene: 10. CDR1 and CDR2 from the germline V gene are MNHNS and SASEGT. CDR3 amino acids: CASSGASGSIWYEQYF. The CDR3 coding sequence is TGTGCCAGCAGTGGGGCTAGCGGGAGCATATGGTACGAGCAGTACTTC.

The V call is TRBV7-2, the J call TRBJ1-6; D gene unclear. Germline V gene sequence: CDR1 SGHTA, CDR2 FQGNSA. Trimming removed 5 bases at V and 10 bases at J, with 12 bases between. The CDR3 is made up of 13 amino acids. The CDR3 sequence is CASSEPSRSPLHF. The CDR3 nucleotides read TGTGCCAGCAGCGAACCGAGTCGGTCACCCCTCCACTTT.

The chain combines TRBV9 with TRBJ2-3; TRBD1 aligns across 8 bases. Germline values: CDR1 SGDLS, CDR2 YYNGEE. This CDR3 contains 15 residues. Losses at the gene ends were 3 bases for V and 2 bases for J; bases not matched to a gene: 5. CDR3 nucleotides: TGTGCCAGCAGCGGTCGGACAGGGAACACAGATACGCAGTATTTT. This gives the protein CASSGRTGNTDTQYF.

V is TRBV28 and J is TRBJ2-6; D is unclear. The CDR3 covers 13 residues. Germline loops: CDR1 MDHEN, CDR2 SYDVKM. The germline V and J ends were trimmed by 6 bases and 9 bases, with 12 bases remaining between them. The CDR3 protein is CASSLWPHNVLTF. The CDR3 DNA is TGTGCCAGCAGCCTTTGGCCCCACAACGTCCTGACTTTC.

V is TRBV27 and J is TRBJ2-2; TRBD2 matches 14 bases. CDR1 is MNHEY, CDR2 SMNVEV, per germline (reference sequence). The CDR3 covers 22 residues. Losses at the gene ends were 6 bases for V and 7 bases for J; bases not matched to a gene: 25. CDR3 protein: CASRQEQGRLAGGPQNDGELFF. CDR3 in DNA: TGTGCCAGCAGACAAGAACAGGGTCGACTAGCGGGAGGGCCGCAAAATGACGGGGAGCTGTTTTTT.

A few counts support this clone. This chain connects TRBV5-6 to TRBJ2-1, with TRBD2 as a possible D gene (6 bases). Trimming stripped 2 bases from V and 1 base from J, with 19 bases between. Germline V gene sequence: CDR1 SGHDT, CDR2 YYEEEE. This CDR3 contains 18 residues. The CDR3 region is CASSLVDGTQGSYNEQFF. The CDR3 DNA follows: TGTGCCAGCAGCTTAGTCGATGGGACTCAAGGGTCCTACAATGAGCAGTTCTTC.

The chain carries TRBV5-4 and TRBJ1-2; 8 bases are a match to TRBD1. V was pared by 5 bases and J by 4 bases, with 10 bases of the junction left unmatched. This CDR3 is built from 15 residues. Germline V lookup: CDR1 SGHNT, CDR2 YYREEE (reference sequence). This CDR3 is CASSSPDRAPYGYTF. DNA for the CDR3: TGTGCCAGCAGTTCCCCGGACAGGGCCCCCTATGGCTACACCTTC.

V is TRBV15 and J is TRBJ1-6; 7 bases are shared with TRBD1. Germline V CDR1 and CDR2: LNHNV, YYDKDF (reference sequence). V was pared by 3 bases and J by 0 bases, with 2 bases of the junction left unmatched. CDR3 size: 16 residues. CDR3 in amino acids: CATSRGQSSYNSPLHF. DNA for the CDR3: TGTGCCACCAGCAGGGGACAGAGCTCCTATAATTCACCCCTCCACTTT. Full variable domain (rest looked up from reference TRBV15 and TRBJ1-6): DAMVIQNPRYQVTQFGKPVTLSCSQTLNHNVMYWYQQKSSQAPKLLFHYYDKDFNNEADTPDNFQSRRPNTSFCFLDIRSPGLGDTAMYLCATSRGQSSYNSPLHFGNGTRLTVT.

This chain connects TRBV4-1 to TRBJ2-5; possible D gene TRBD2, 7 bases. This CDR3 contains 15 residues. Germline V gene sequence: CDR1 MGHRA, CDR2 YSYEKL. Trimming removed 2 bases from V and 0 bases from J, with 10 bases in between. The CDR3 loop reads CASSQPGGHQETQYF. The DNA of the CDR3 is TGCGCCAGCAGCCAACCCGGGGGGCACCAAGAGACCCAGTACTTC.

This clone was counted a few times. V is TRBV7-8 and J is TRBJ2-1; D might be TRBD1 (5 bases). CDR1 is SGHVS, CDR2 FQNEAQ, per germline. V lost 1 base, J lost 8 bases, and 12 bases lay in between. The CDR3 runs 14 residues. The CDR3 region has the DNA TGTGCCAGCAGCTTAGGGCAGGGTGGGCATGAGCAGTTCTTC. Protein sequence: CASSLGQGGHEQFF.

The V and J genes are TRBV19 and TRBJ2-1, with TRBD2 matching 12 bases. The V segment lost 5 bases and the J segment 6 bases; nucleotides outside the gene matches: 8. The CDR3 covers 16 residues. From germline, CDR1 is LNHDA and CDR2 SQIVND (reference sequence). CDR3 loop: CASSLRLAGVSNEQFF. In DNA form, the CDR3 reads TGTGCCAGTAGTCTTCGACTAGCGGGAGTCAGCAATGAGCAGTTCTTC.

The chain links TRBV19 to TRBJ2-1; 8 bases fit TRBD2. The CDR3 length is 16 residues. V gave up 0 bases and J gave up 6 bases; unmatched junction bases: 7. The V gene's germline CDR1 is LNHDA and CDR2 SQIVND (reference sequence). The CDR3 coding sequence is TGTGCCAGTAGTATAGAAGGCGGAGCGGGAGTCAATGAGCAGTTCTTC. It translates to CASSIEGGAGVNEQFF.

The gene calls are TRBV5-6 and TRBJ2-4; a weak D match, TRBD1 (6 bases). The CDR3 runs 13 residues. The V and J ends lost 4 bases and 13 bases respectively, with 18 bases between them. CDR1 SGHDT and CDR2 YYEEEE come from the germline V gene. CDR3 nucleotide sequence: TGTGCCAGCAGCAAACAGGGAGCAGTGTTCCAGTACTTC. It encodes CASSKQGAVFQYF. Full variable domain (missing parts from reference TRBV5-6 and TRBJ2-4): DAGVTQSPTHLIKTRGQQVTLRCSPKSGHDTVSWYQQALGQGPQFIFQYYEEEERQRGNFPDRFSGHQFPNYSSELNVNALLLGDSALYLCASSKQGAVFQYFGAGTRLSVL.

The V call is TRBV15, the J call TRBJ2-5; TRBD2 agrees at 8 bases. Germline loops: CDR1 LNHNV, CDR2 YYDKDF (reference sequence). This CDR3 contains 17 residues. V lost 0 bases and J lost 5; bases outside the gene matches: 11. CDR3 residues: CATSRDFAGGALETQYF. CDR3 sequence (DNA): TGTGCCACCAGCAGAGATTTTGCCGGGGGGGCCTTGGAGACCCAGTACTTC.